This TCR beta chain was captured in a study of blood T cell repertoires in COVID-19. Study-level information: The cDNA or gDNA used as material had been derived from T cells, B-cell-depleted T cells, or PBMCs.

Germline assignment: CDR1 LNHDA and CDR2 SQIVND (reference sequence). The CDR3 has 15 residues. Between the trimmed V and J ends, which lost 0 bases and 4 bases, there was a span of 13 bases. Authors' processing steps: Estimates of nucleated cell counts were drawn from the amplification of reference gene primers. Clones were sequenced by immunoSEQ multiplex PCR, and TCRdb holds only the in-frame ones, with some missing. The V and J calls and clone size were taken over from that table, and D and trimming were inferred from the DNA. The sample has approximately 190,000 clones; around 90% are singletons.

The clonotype originates from a man aged 40-55 years with active or convalescent COVID-19. The sample was peripheral blood. This chain joins TRBV19 and TRBJ2-7; perhaps TRBD1 as D (6 bases). CDR3 residues: CASSIEGAISYEQYF. In DNA, the CDR3 is TGTGCCAGTAGTATAGAGGGGGCCATATCATACGAGCAGTACTTC.